This paragraph covers one TCR beta chain sequence. Its target is not known. Extracted from the samples, RNA was reverse transcribed into cDNA to serve as the sequencing template. Sequenced by immunoSEQ multiplex PCR; TCRdb stores in-frame clones only, minus some. The sample has about 200,000 clones, roughly 50% seen once; the top ten hold 5.5% to 6%. The data were taken from a study of CD8+ T cells in alopecia areata. Study results and limitations: Tofacitinib did not eliminate many expanded lesional clones from scalp or blood.

This sample's treatment: oral pan-JAK inhibitor, 5-10 mg twice daily. Sampling of alopecia areata patients yielded lesional scalp punch biopsies as well as peripheral blood. The starting material was CD4+ T cells sorted from blood, obtained at week 24, from a patient treated with tofacitinib. This TCR was sampled from a human donor with alopecia areata.

CDR3 sequence reads: CASSTWDRSYYGYTF. The DNA for the CDR3 is TGTGCCAGTAGTACTTGGGACAGGAGCTACTATGGCTACACCTTC. The chain joins TRBV19 to TRBJ1-2; 8 bases fit TRBD1. This CDR3 spans 15 amino acids. V lost 4 bases and J lost 3; bases outside the gene matches: 7. CDR1 and CDR2 from the germline V gene are LNHDA and SQIVND (reference sequence).